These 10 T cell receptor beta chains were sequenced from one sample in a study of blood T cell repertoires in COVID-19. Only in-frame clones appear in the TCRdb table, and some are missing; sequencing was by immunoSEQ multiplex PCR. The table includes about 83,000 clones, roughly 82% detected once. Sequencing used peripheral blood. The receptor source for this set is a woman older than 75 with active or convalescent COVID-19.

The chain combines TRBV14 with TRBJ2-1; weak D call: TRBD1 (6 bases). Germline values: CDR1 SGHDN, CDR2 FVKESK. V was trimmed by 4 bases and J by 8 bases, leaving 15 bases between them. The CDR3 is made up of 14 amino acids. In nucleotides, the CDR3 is TGTGCCAGCAGCCCACAGGGTTTTAAGGATGAGCAGTTCTTC. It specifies CASSPQGFKDEQFF. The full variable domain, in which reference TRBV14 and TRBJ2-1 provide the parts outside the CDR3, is EAGVTQFPSHSVIEKGQTVTLRCDPISGHDNLYWYRRVMGKEIKFLLHFVKESKQDESGMPNNRFLAERTGGTYSTLKVQPAELEDSGVYFCASSPQGFKDEQFFGPGTRLTVL.

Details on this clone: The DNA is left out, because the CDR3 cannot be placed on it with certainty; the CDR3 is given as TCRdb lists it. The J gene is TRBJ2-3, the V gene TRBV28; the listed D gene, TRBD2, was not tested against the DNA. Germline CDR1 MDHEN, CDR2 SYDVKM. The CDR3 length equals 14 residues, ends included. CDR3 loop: CASSSSTSTDTQYF.

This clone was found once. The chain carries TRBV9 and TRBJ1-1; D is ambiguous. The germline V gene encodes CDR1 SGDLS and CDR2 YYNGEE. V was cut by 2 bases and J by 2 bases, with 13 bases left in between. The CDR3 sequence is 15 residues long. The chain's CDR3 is CASSVTTSPNTEAFF. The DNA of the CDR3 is TGTGCCAGCAGCGTCACGACATCTCCAAACACTGAAGCTTTCTTT.

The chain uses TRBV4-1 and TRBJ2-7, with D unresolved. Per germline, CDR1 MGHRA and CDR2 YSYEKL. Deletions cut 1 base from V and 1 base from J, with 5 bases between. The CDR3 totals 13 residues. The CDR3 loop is CASSQGSSYEQYF. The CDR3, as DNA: TGCGCCAGCAGCCAAGGCAGTTCCTACGAGCAGTACTTC.

In DNA form, the CDR3 reads TGCGCCAGCACCGCACTAGCGTTCCCAGATACGCAGTATTTT. Translated: CASTALAFPDTQYF. This sequence joins TRBV5-1 and TRBJ2-3; 7 bases align to TRBD2. Per germline, CDR1 SGHRS and CDR2 YFSETQ. This CDR3 is built from 14 residues. V shed 6 bases and J 4 bases; nucleotides not matched to a gene: 8.

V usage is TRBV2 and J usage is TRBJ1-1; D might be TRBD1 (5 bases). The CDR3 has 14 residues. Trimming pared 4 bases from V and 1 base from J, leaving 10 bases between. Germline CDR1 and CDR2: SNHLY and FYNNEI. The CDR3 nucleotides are TGTGCCAGCAGTGGACAGCGGGGGAACACTGAAGCTTTCTTT. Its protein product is CASSGQRGNTEAFF.

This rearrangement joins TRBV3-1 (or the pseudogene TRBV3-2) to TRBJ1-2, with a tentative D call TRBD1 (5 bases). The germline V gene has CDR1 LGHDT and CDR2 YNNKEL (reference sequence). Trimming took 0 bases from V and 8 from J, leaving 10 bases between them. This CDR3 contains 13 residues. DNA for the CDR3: TGTGCCAGCAGCCAAGACACAGGCTCGGGCTACACCTTC. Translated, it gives CASSQDTGSGYTF.

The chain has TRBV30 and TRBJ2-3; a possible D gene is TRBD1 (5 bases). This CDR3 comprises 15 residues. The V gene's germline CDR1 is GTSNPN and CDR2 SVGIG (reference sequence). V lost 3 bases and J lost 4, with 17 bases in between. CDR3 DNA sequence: TGTGCCTGGAGAACCGGCATAGGGGCTTCAGATACGCAGTATTTT. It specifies CAWRTGIGASDTQYF.

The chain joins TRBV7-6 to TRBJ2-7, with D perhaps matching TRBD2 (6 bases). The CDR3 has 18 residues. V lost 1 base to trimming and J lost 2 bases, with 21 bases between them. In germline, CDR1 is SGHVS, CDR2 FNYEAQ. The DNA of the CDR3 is TGTGCCAGCAGCTTAGTAGGGTCCCGGGGGTCCGTGGCCTACGAGCAGTACTTC. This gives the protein CASSLVGSRGSVAYEQYF.

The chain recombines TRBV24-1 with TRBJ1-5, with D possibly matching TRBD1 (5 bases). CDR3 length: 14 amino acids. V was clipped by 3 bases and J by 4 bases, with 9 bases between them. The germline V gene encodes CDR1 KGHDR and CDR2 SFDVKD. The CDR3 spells CATSDARQNQPQHF. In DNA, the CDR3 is TGTGCCACCAGTGATGCCCGACAGAATCAGCCCCAGCATTTT.